Below, 6 T cell receptor beta chains from the same sample are listed, as sequenced in a study of T-cell reconstitution after alpha-beta-depleted transplantation in children. Preparation of the TCRbeta library used unique molecular identifiers. MiXCR was run by TCRdb on the PCR reads, yielding one entry per CDR3 protein. The sample has around 700,000 distinct CDR3 sequences; about an eighth are singletons. This material consisted of PBMCs, taken before TCRalphabeta/CD19-depleted stem cell transplant. The receptor source for this set is a girl aged 2 to 10 with congenital amegakaryocytic thrombocytopenia, due to receive a stem cell transplant.

In its sample, this clonotype was seen a few times. The gene calls are TRBV29-1 and TRBJ2-7; 7 nucleotides match TRBD2. The junction had 5 bases not matched to a gene; V was cut back by 1 base and J by 2 bases. CDR1 is SQVTM and CDR2 is ANQGSEA in the germline V gene. CDR3 length: 14 residues. The CDR3 sequence is CSVEGTGGPYEQYF. DNA for the CDR3: TGCAGCGTTGAAGGTACGGGGGGTCCCTACGAGCAGTACTTC.

This clonotype occurred many times. J is TRBJ1-2 and V is TRBV24-1; D remains ambiguous. Germline CDR1 KGHDR, CDR2 SFDVKD. The CDR3 is 13 amino acids. The V end was cut by 7 bases, the J end by 3 bases, with 11 bases between. Here the CDR3 reads CATSGGHDYGYTF. DNA of the CDR3: TGTGCCACCAGCGGAGGGCACGACTATGGCTACACCTTC.

The sample holds a few counts of this clonotype. This chain links TRBV7-8 with TRBJ2-7; possibly TRBD1 or TRBD2 for D (5 bases each). V dropped 6 bases and J dropped 3 bases, with 21 bases sitting between them. CDR3 length: 16 amino acids. CDR1 and CDR2 (germline): SGHVS, FQNEAQ. The CDR3 reads CASSSHLGERNYEQYF. CDR3 sequence (DNA): TGTGCCAGCAGTTCACACTTGGGGGAGCGAAACTACGAGCAGTACTTC.

This clonotype was detected many times. V is TRBV20-1 and J is TRBJ2-1; 11 bases match TRBD2. Trimming at V came to 5 bases and at J to 9 bases, leaving 15 bases not matched to a gene. The CDR3 sequence is 16 residues long. Germline loops: CDR1 DFQATT, CDR2 SNEGSKA (reference sequence). The CDR3 sequence: CSAPSALAGVDSEQFF. In nucleotides, the CDR3 is TGCAGTGCTCCATCTGCACTAGCGGGAGTGGATAGTGAGCAGTTCTTC.

There are many counts of this clonotype. V gene TRBV21-1 combines with J gene TRBJ2-7. TRBV21-1 is annotated as a pseudogene. The CDR3 is made up of 13 amino acids. DNA of the CDR3: TGTGCCAGCAGCAATCCATTTTGCCACGAGCAGTACTTC. Its translation: CASSNPFCHEQYF.

This clonotype has more than one count but fewer than ten. The chain combines TRBV20-1 with TRBJ2-7; D call uncertain. This CDR3 is 12 amino acids long. The germline gives CDR1 DFQATT, CDR2 SNEGSKA (reference sequence). The CDR3 spells CSCHSRTYEQYF. DNA of the CDR3: TGCAGCTGTCACTCGAGAACCTACGAGCAGTACTTC.